The rows below give T cell receptor beta chains drawn from one sample of a study of T cell responses to AZD1222 COVID-19 vaccine. The protocol was immunoSEQ multiplex PCR, while the TCRdb copy is restricted to in-frame clones and leaves out a portion. Of approximately 180,000 clones listed, approximately 88% are singletons. The specimen was peripheral blood, collected on day 0 of AZD1222 vaccination. Every receptor here comes from an adult in good health. Each CDR3 is given with its conserved first and last residue. D genes are given only for firm matches. Expanded clones are given a class, and other clones once, few, many or no size at all.

abundance: once
d_gene: .
v_gene: TRBV5-1
j_gene: TRBJ2-5
CDR3nt: TGCGCCAGCAGCTTGTACGGCCAAGAGACCCAGTACTTC
CDR3aa: CASSLYGQETQYF

abundance: .
d_gene: .
v_gene: TRBV20-1
j_gene: TRBJ1-1
CDR3nt: TGCAGTGCTAGTGAGGTGGGCCGTTCTGTCACTGAAGCTTTCTTT
CDR3aa: CSASEVGRSVTEAFF

abundance: once
d_gene: .
v_gene: TRBV2
j_gene: TRBJ2-3
CDR3nt: TGTGCCAGCAGTGAAGACAGGGTGGATGAAGATACGCAGTATTTT
CDR3aa: CASSEDRVDEDTQYF

abundance: once
d_gene: .
v_gene: TRBV10-3
j_gene: TRBJ2-7
CDR3nt: TGTGCCATCGGGCCGAGCCCCACCTCCGAGCAGTACTTC
CDR3aa: CAIGPSPTSEQYF

abundance: .
d_gene: TRBD1
v_gene: TRBV4-1
j_gene: TRBJ2-2
CDR3nt: TGCGCCAGCAGCCAGAGAGGACAGGGGGCGAACGGCGGGGAGCTGTTTTTT
CDR3aa: CASSQRGQGANGGELFF

abundance: .
d_gene: TRBD1
v_gene: TRBV5-1
j_gene: TRBJ1-1
CDR3nt: TGCGCCAGCAGCTCGGGACAGGAACCCGCTATGAACACTGAAGCTTTCTTT
CDR3aa: CASSSGQEPAMNTEAFF

abundance: .
d_gene: .
v_gene: TRBV5-1
j_gene: TRBJ1-4
CDR3nt: TGCGCCAGCAGCCAAACCGGTGGGGGTGGTGATGAAAAACTGTTTTTT
CDR3aa: CASSQTGGGGDEKLFF

abundance: many
d_gene: .
v_gene: TRBV7-9
j_gene: TRBJ2-1
CDR3nt: TGTGCCAGCAGCTCCACCGGGACTTTTAAGTTCTTC
CDR3aa: CASSSTGTFKFF

abundance: .
d_gene: .
v_gene: TRBV7-9
j_gene: TRBJ1-3
CDR3nt: TGTGCCAGCCTGGATGCAGGGGAAAACACCATATATTTT
CDR3aa: CASLDAGENTIYF

abundance: .
d_gene: .
v_gene: TRBV6-1
j_gene: TRBJ1-5
CDR3nt: TGTGCCAGCAGTGAATTTCGCGGGGGTAATCAGCCCCAGCATTTT
CDR3aa: CASSEFRGGNQPQHF

abundance: .
d_gene: TRBD1
v_gene: TRBV29-1
j_gene: TRBJ1-1
CDR3nt: TGCAGCGTTGAGGGGGACAGGGGCACTGAAGCTTTCTTT
CDR3aa: CSVEGDRGTEAFF

abundance: .
d_gene: .
v_gene: TRBV4-1
j_gene: TRBJ1-4
CDR3nt: TGCGCCAGCAGTCAGCAGGCGACTAATGAAAAACTGTTTTTT
CDR3aa: CASSQQATNEKLFF

abundance: .
d_gene: TRBD1
v_gene: TRBV6-1
j_gene: TRBJ1-5
CDR3nt: TGTGCCAGCAGTGAAGCGGGTTGGGACAGGGGCAATCAGCCCCAGCATTTT
CDR3aa: CASSEAGWDRGNQPQHF

abundance: .
d_gene: TRBD2
v_gene: TRBV19
j_gene: TRBJ2-7
CDR3nt: TGTGCCAGTAGAGATAGCGGGAGGGCCCTCTACGAGCAGTACTTC
CDR3aa: CASRDSGRALYEQYF

abundance: .
d_gene: TRBD1
v_gene: TRBV5-8
j_gene: TRBJ2-1
CDR3nt: TGTGCCAGCAGCTTGGGACAGGGCCGCTCGGGCAATGAGCAGTTCTTC
CDR3aa: CASSLGQGRSGNEQFF

abundance: .
d_gene: .
v_gene: TRBV7-3
j_gene: TRBJ1-1
CDR3nt: TGTGCCAGCAGGCGACTGATGAACACTGAAGCTTTCTTT
CDR3aa: CASRRLMNTEAFF

abundance: .
d_gene: .
v_gene: TRBV5-5
j_gene: TRBJ1-1
CDR3nt: TGTGCCAGCAGCTACTTTCGACAGGCCACTGAAGCTTTCTTT
CDR3aa: CASSYFRQATEAFF